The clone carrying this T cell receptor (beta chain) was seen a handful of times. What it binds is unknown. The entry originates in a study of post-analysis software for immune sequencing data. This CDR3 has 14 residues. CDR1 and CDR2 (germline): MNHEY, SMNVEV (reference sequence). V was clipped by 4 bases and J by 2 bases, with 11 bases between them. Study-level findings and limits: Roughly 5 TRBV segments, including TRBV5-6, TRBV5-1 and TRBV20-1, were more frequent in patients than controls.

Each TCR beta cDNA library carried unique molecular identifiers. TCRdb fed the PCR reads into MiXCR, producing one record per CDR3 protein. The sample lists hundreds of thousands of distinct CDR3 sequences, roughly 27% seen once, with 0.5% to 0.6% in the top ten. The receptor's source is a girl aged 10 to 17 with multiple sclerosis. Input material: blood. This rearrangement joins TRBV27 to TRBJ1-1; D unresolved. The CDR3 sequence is CASSSPMGNTEAFF. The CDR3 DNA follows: TGTGCCAGCAGTTCGCCGATGGGAAACACTGAAGCTTTCTTT.